The 31 T cell receptor beta chains below were found in one sample sequenced in a study of T-cell reconstitution after alpha-beta-depleted transplantation in children. The TCRbeta library incorporated unique molecular identifiers. TCRdb fed the PCR reads into MiXCR, producing one record per CDR3 protein. The sample yields about 250,000 distinct CDR3 sequences, 20% to 30% seen once. The specimen was PBMCs, mostly from graft donor cells, collected 360 days after TCRalphabeta/CD19-depleted stem cell transplant. The receptor set was obtained from a female patient aged 2 to 10 who had a stem cell transplant for congenital amegakaryocytic thrombocytopenia, so the T cells may come from the graft donor.

The chain couples TRBV6-2 or TRBV6-3 to TRBJ2-2; 7 nucleotides agree with TRBD1. V dropped 7 bases and J dropped 6; count of bases not matched to a gene: 11. This CDR3 spans 15 amino acids. CDR1 and CDR2 from the germline V gene are MNHEY and SVGEGT. The CDR3: CASTPRGLTSGELFF. CDR3 nucleotides: TGTGCCAGCACTCCAAGGGGGCTTACGTCCGGGGAGCTGTTTTTT.

The chain couples TRBV12-3 or TRBV12-4 to TRBJ1-1, with D unresolved. The CDR3 covers 13 residues. The ends were cut back, 6 bases at V and 1 base at J, with 9 bases in the middle. The CDR3 sequence is CASSPRPNTEAFF. In DNA, the CDR3 is TGTGCCAGCAGCCCAAGGCCGAACACTGAAGCTTTCTTT.

This chain connects TRBV20-1 to TRBJ1-1; weak D call: TRBD1 (5 bases). Trimming shortened V by 7 bases and J by 1 base, and 16 bases separated the two germline ends. CDR1 is DFQATT, CDR2 SNEGSKA, per germline (reference sequence). The CDR3 is made up of 14 amino acids. CDR3 amino acids: CSVTMGLQNTEAFF. CDR3 DNA sequence: TGCAGTGTTACGATGGGACTCCAGAACACTGAAGCTTTCTTT.

The chain couples TRBV3-1 to TRBJ2-3; 9 nucleotides align to TRBD2. The CDR3 runs to 16 residues. Germline lookup yields CDR1 LGHDT and CDR2 YNNKEL (reference sequence). With V trimmed by 4 bases and J by 5 bases, 10 bases remained unmatched. CDR3 coding DNA: TGTGCCAGCAGCCTCTCCCCAGCGGGGGGTAAAGATACGCAGTATTTT. As protein: CASSLSPAGGKDTQYF.

In this sample, this clonotype turned up many times. The V gene is TRBV20-1, the J gene TRBJ1-5, with no clear D. The CDR3 loop spans 13 amino acids. Germline values: CDR1 DFQATT, CDR2 SNEGSKA (reference sequence). The germline V and J ends were trimmed by 6 bases and 3 bases, with 12 bases remaining between them. The CDR3 sequence is CSAASTLNQPQHF. The CDR3 coding sequence is TGCAGTGCCGCGTCGACGCTCAATCAGCCCCAGCATTTT.

The genes are TRBV4-1 and TRBJ1-4; 8 positions agree with TRBD1. The CDR3 runs to 16 residues. Looked up from germline, CDR1 is MGHRA and CDR2 is YSYEKL. The V and J ends lost 0 bases and 7 bases, in that order; junction bases with no gene match: 7. CDR3 nucleotides: TGCGCCAGCAGCCAAGATGAGGCAGGGGGCCTTGAAAAACTGTTTTTT. Translated, it gives CASSQDEAGGLEKLFF.

The rearrangement links TRBV4-2 to TRBJ2-2; 10 bases are a match to TRBD2. V was pared by 4 bases and J by 9 bases, with 14 bases of the junction left unmatched. The CDR3 loop spans 17 amino acids. Germline lookup yields CDR1 LGHNA and CDR2 YNFKEQ. The CDR3, as DNA: TGTGCCAGCAGCCTCCAGTGGGCTAGCGGGAGTCGCCGGGAGCTGTTTTTT. Amino acids: CASSLQWASGSRRELFF.

This clonotype was detected a few times. This chain joins TRBV6-5 and TRBJ1-5; D gene ambiguous. The CDR3 is 13 amino acids. CDR1 and CDR2 from the germline V gene are MNHEY and SVGAGI. The V gene lost 8 bases and the J gene lost 9 bases, with 17 bases spanning the gap. CDR3 sequence reads: CASLRFSGSPQHF. In DNA, the CDR3 is TGTGCCAGCCTTAGGTTTTCGGGTTCGCCCCAGCATTTT.

This clonotype was seen a few times. V gene TRBV27 combines with J gene TRBJ1-5, with 10 bases fitting TRBD1. Per germline, CDR1 MNHEY and CDR2 SMNVEV (reference sequence). Germline trimming cut 6 bases from V and 3 bases from J; bases unmatched to any gene: 8. This CDR3 has 16 residues. The CDR3 sequence: CASSNAGTGDNQPQHF. The CDR3 DNA reads TGTGCCAGCAGCAATGCCGGGACAGGGGACAATCAGCCCCAGCATTTT.

The chain recombines TRBV7-8 with TRBJ2-1; the D is unclear. CDR3 size: 12 residues. Germline CDR1 and CDR2: SGHVS and FQNEAQ. V shed 5 bases and J shed 6 bases, with 8 bases lying between them. The CDR3: CASSQYSNEQFF. CDR3 DNA sequence: TGTGCCAGCAGCCAGTACAGCAATGAGCAGTTCTTC.

A few counts support this clonotype. The chain uses TRBV4-1 and TRBJ1-1; 8 positions match TRBD1. The V gene end was trimmed by 4 bases and the J gene end by 7 bases; junction bases not matched to a gene: 8. Germline V gene lookup returns CDR1 MGHRA and CDR2 YSYEKL. The CDR3 runs 14 residues. CDR3 protein: CASSPRGQAIEAFF. CDR3 in DNA: TGCGCCAGCAGCCCTAGGGGACAGGCAATTGAAGCTTTCTTT.

The table lists this clonotype with a count of one. The rearrangement joins TRBV11-2 to TRBJ2-1, with D unclear. V lost 5 bases and J lost 9, with 14 bases in between. This CDR3 is 13 amino acids long. Germline V lookup: CDR1 SGHAT, CDR2 FQNNGV. CDR3 in DNA: TGTGCCAGCAGCCCCCAGGCAGGTGGTGAGCAGTTCTTC. It codes for CASSPQAGGEQFF. Complete variable domain (other parts from reference TRBV11-2 and TRBJ2-1): EAGVAQSPRYKIIEKRQSVAFWCNPISGHATLYWYQQILGQGPKLLIQFQNNGVVDDSQLPKDRFSAERLKGVDSTLKIQPAKLEDSAVYLCASSPQAGGEQFFGPGTRLTVL.

The V gene is TRBV2, the J gene TRBJ2-5; possibly TRBD1 for D (6 bases). CDR3 length: 14 residues. Germline V gene sequence: CDR1 SNHLY, CDR2 FYNNEI. V lost 7 bases, J lost 3 bases, and 15 bases lay in between. The chain's CDR3 is CASNRAQGKETQYF. CDR3 DNA sequence: TGTGCCAGCAACAGAGCCCAGGGGAAAGAGACCCAGTACTTC.

J is TRBJ1-4 and V is TRBV12-3 or TRBV12-4, with 7 bases matching TRBD1. V lost 6 bases to trimming and J lost 8 bases; unmatched junction nucleotides: 9. CDR3 length equals 14 residues. CDR3 DNA sequence: TGTGCCAGCAGCTCCGACAGGGTGGGGGAAAAACTGTTTTTT. Translating it yields CASSSDRVGEKLFF.

This clonotype has just a few counts. This chain connects TRBV18 to TRBJ2-3, with D unclear. This CDR3 has 17 amino acids. V lost 1 base and J lost 1, with 15 bases in between. The germline V gene has CDR1 KGHSH and CDR2 LQKENI. The CDR3 is CASSPLGLVEGTDTQYF. The DNA for the CDR3 is TGTGCCAGCTCACCACTGGGTCTCGTCGAAGGCACAGATACGCAGTATTTT.

This chain joins TRBV10-3 and TRBJ2-3; D gene uncertain. V was clipped by 3 bases and J by 4 bases, with 11 bases between them. From germline, CDR1 is ENHRY and CDR2 SYGVKD. The CDR3 sequence is 14 residues long. This CDR3 is CAISDHLVPDTQYF. CDR3 sequence (DNA): TGTGCCATCAGTGATCACCTAGTGCCAGATACGCAGTATTTT.

A few counts support this clonotype. V is TRBV5-5 and J is TRBJ2-2, with D perhaps TRBD2 (5 bases). There are 17 residues in the CDR3. Germline CDR1 is SGHKS and CDR2 is YYEKEE (reference sequence). The V gene lost 1 base and the J gene lost 4 bases, with 17 bases spanning the gap. The CDR3 bases are TGTGCCAGCAGCTTGTTCCGGGGTGGAGTTGGCACCGGGGAGCTGTTTTTT. Protein product: CASSLFRGGVGTGELFF.

This clonotype was seen a handful of times. The chain has TRBV20-1 and TRBJ1-3; D may be TRBD1 (6 bases). The CDR3 is 14 amino acids. The V gene's germline CDR1 is DFQATT and CDR2 SNEGSKA (reference sequence). V lost 0 bases to trimming and J lost 8 bases, with 14 bases between them. The DNA of the CDR3 is TGCAGTGCTAGAGATATGGGGGCTGGGGACACCATATATTTT. Translating gives CSARDMGAGDTIYF.

The rearrangement uses TRBV29-1 and TRBJ2-7; no clear D gene. Germline V lookup: CDR1 SQVTM, CDR2 ANQGSEA. V was trimmed by 1 base and J by 4 bases, leaving 20 bases between them. The CDR3 covers 16 residues. The CDR3 sequence: CSVEGVDQRPFYEQYF. The CDR3, as DNA: TGCAGCGTTGAAGGAGTAGACCAGAGGCCCTTTTACGAGCAGTACTTC.

This clonotype was counted many times. The chain links TRBV4-3 to TRBJ2-7; no clear D. Looked up from germline, CDR1 is LGHNA and CDR2 is YSLEER. Trimming pared 0 bases from V and 3 bases from J, leaving 9 bases between. The CDR3 extends over 14 amino acids. The CDR3 protein is CASSQDVSFYEQYF. The CDR3 DNA reads as TGCGCCAGCAGCCAAGATGTCAGCTTCTACGAGCAGTACTTC.

This rearrangement joins TRBV6-5 to TRBJ1-1; no clear D. CDR3 length: 14 residues. Germline CDR1 is MNHEY and CDR2 is SVGAGI. V gave up 2 bases and J gave up 1 base, with 8 bases separating them. The CDR3 nucleotides read TGTGCCAGCAGTTACCCCTGGCAGAACACTGAAGCTTTCTTT. Protein: CASSYPWQNTEAFF.

CDR3 protein: CASSPGRAYNEQFF. The CDR3 DNA reads TGTGCCAGCAGCCCCGGGAGGGCCTACAATGAGCAGTTCTTC. The V gene is TRBV12-3 or TRBV12-4, the J gene TRBJ2-1; 8 nucleotides align to TRBD2. CDR3 length equals 14 residues. V lost 6 bases to trimming and J lost 2 bases; unmatched junction nucleotides: 3.

The rearrangement joins TRBV27 to TRBJ1-1; D might be TRBD1 (5 bases). Germline CDR1 is MNHEY and CDR2 is SMNVEV (reference sequence). CDR3 size: 14 residues. The V gene lost 3 bases and the J gene lost 5 bases, with 13 bases spanning the gap. This CDR3 is CASSFLSRETEAFF. Here the CDR3 DNA reads TGTGCCAGCAGTTTTCTGTCCAGGGAAACTGAAGCTTTCTTT.

This clonotype was seen a few times. The V gene is TRBV6-1, the J gene TRBJ2-7; D perhaps matches TRBD1 (5 bases). Trimming shortened V by 6 bases and J by 3 bases, and 18 bases separated the two germline ends. The CDR3 is made up of 15 amino acids. Germline V gene data show CDR1 as MNHNS and CDR2 as SASEGT. This CDR3 is CASSPNKQVRYEQYF. Written as DNA, the CDR3 is TGTGCCAGCAGCCCAAACAAACAGGTCCGCTACGAGCAGTACTTC.

This clonotype was seen at least ten times. The chain has TRBV3-1 and TRBJ2-1, with no clear D. The CDR3 is made up of 11 amino acids. In germline, CDR1 is LGHDT, CDR2 YNNKEL (reference sequence). The V end lost 0 bases, the J end lost 10 bases, and 4 bases lay between the germline ends. CDR3 residues: CASSQEGEQFF. The CDR3 DNA is TGTGCCAGCAGCCAAGAGGGGGAGCAGTTCTTC.

The chain links TRBV28 to TRBJ1-6; D remains ambiguous. V lost 5 bases and J 2 bases, leaving 13 bases between the germline ends. CDR1 MDHEN and CDR2 SYDVKM come from the germline V gene. The CDR3 consists of 16 residues. CDR3 amino acids: CASSQVEWTYNSPLHF. For the CDR3, the DNA is TGTGCCAGCAGTCAAGTCGAGTGGACCTATAATTCACCCCTCCACTTT.

This chain uses TRBV4-2 with TRBJ2-1, with TRBD2 identical over 13 bases. This CDR3 spans 16 amino acids. J gave up 8 bases and V 4 bases, and 8 bases lay outside the gene matches. Germline loops: CDR1 LGHNA, CDR2 YNFKEQ. This CDR3 is CASSPPPGLAGYEQFF. Written as DNA, the CDR3 is TGTGCCAGCAGCCCCCCACCGGGACTAGCGGGGTATGAGCAGTTCTTC.

This clonotype occurred many times. The chain uses TRBV18 and TRBJ2-3; TRBD1 matches at 8 bases. This CDR3 spans 15 amino acids. Trimming took 3 bases from V and 5 from J; bases not matched to a gene: 7. The germline V gene has CDR1 KGHSH and CDR2 LQKENI. As DNA, the CDR3 is TGTGCCAGCTCACCTCTTCGGACAGGGTTAGATACGCAGTATTTT. As protein: CASSPLRTGLDTQYF.

This clonotype has more than one count but fewer than ten. The V and J genes are TRBV4-1 and TRBJ2-7; 8 bases map to TRBD2. V lost 1 base and J lost 6; bases outside the gene matches: 11. Germline V gene lookup returns CDR1 MGHRA and CDR2 YSYEKL. This CDR3 region has 16 residues. CDR3 loop: CASSQGPAGGILEQYF. The CDR3 coding sequence is TGCGCCAGCAGCCAAGGGCCGGCGGGAGGTATCCTCGAGCAGTACTTC.

In this sample, this clonotype turned up many times. This CDR3 reads CASSQGTYEQYF. CDR3 DNA: TGTGCCAGCAGTCAGGGTACCTACGAGCAGTACTTC. The chain joins TRBV28 to TRBJ2-7; possible D gene TRBD1, 5 bases. Trimming pared 5 bases from V and 2 bases from J, leaving 7 bases between. The CDR3 loop spans 12 amino acids. Germline CDR1 and CDR2: MDHEN and SYDVKM.

This clonotype was observed a few times. The rearrangement uses TRBV6-6 and TRBJ2-7; 8 bases agree with TRBD1. The CDR3 loop spans 13 amino acids. Germline lookup yields CDR1 MNHNY and CDR2 SVGAGI (reference sequence). The junction had 7 bases not matched to a gene; V was cut back by 6 bases and J by 6 bases. CDR3 DNA: TGTGCCAGCAGGGAGACAGGGGTGGGCGAGCAGTACTTC. Its translation is CASRETGVGEQYF.